Following are 19 T cell receptor beta chains from one sample sequenced in a study of T cell responses to AZD1222 COVID-19 vaccine. Assay used: immunoSEQ multiplex PCR; TCRdb lists only in-frame clones, some missing. The sample has around 180,000 clones, about nine tenths seen once. The input for sequencing was peripheral blood, taken on day 0 of AZD1222 vaccination. These receptor sequences come from an adult in good health.

This chain links TRBV27 with TRBJ1-6, with a tentative D call TRBD1 (5 bases). V shed 4 bases and J shed 9 bases, with 16 bases lying between them. The CDR3 has 15 residues. The germline V gene has CDR1 MNHEY and CDR2 SMNVEV (reference sequence). The chain's CDR3 is CASSSDRLGGSPLHF. The CDR3 DNA reads as TGTGCCAGCAGTTCTGACAGATTGGGGGGTTCACCCCTCCACTTT.

The chain combines TRBV19 with TRBJ1-2, with D hard to call. Trimming pared 1 base from V and 8 bases from J, leaving 14 bases between. Germline V gene sequence: CDR1 LNHDA, CDR2 SQIVND (reference sequence). The CDR3 is made up of 14 amino acids. The CDR3 region is CASSIVPAGLGYTF. As DNA, the CDR3 is TGTGCCAGTAGTATAGTTCCTGCGGGCCTAGGCTACACCTTC. The entire variable domain, with the rest obtained from reference TRBV19 and TRBJ1-2, is as follows: DGGITQSPKYLFRKEGQNVTLSCEQNLNHDAMYWYRQDPGQGLRLIYYSQIVNDFQKGDIAEGYSVSREKKESFPLTVTSAQKNPTAFYLCASSIVPAGLGYTFGSGTRLTVV.

The chain uses TRBV5-1 and TRBJ2-7; D is ambiguous. Germline CDR1 and CDR2: SGHRS and YFSETQ. V was cut by 0 bases and J by 5 bases, with 9 bases left in between. The CDR3 runs to 13 residues. CDR3 coding DNA: TGCGCCAGCAGCTTGGAGGCGGTCCACGAGCAGTACTTC. This codes for CASSLEAVHEQYF.

The rearrangement links TRBV9 to TRBJ1-2, with TRBD1 matching 7 bases. Trimming removed 0 bases from V and 8 bases from J; junction bases left unmatched: 7. CDR1 and CDR2 (germline): SGDLS, YYNGEE. The length of the CDR3 is 14 residues. The CDR3 coding sequence is TGTGCCAGCAGCGTAGGACTAGACAGGGTAGGCTACACCTTC. Protein product: CASSVGLDRVGYTF.

V gene TRBV27 combines with J gene TRBJ1-2, with D maybe TRBD1 (5 bases). The germline V gene encodes CDR1 MNHEY and CDR2 SMNVEV (reference sequence). V lost 7 bases to trimming and J lost 4 bases, with 10 bases between them. The CDR3 length is 12 residues. The chain's CDR3 is CASKDSLYGYTF. CDR3 bases: TGTGCCAGCAAAGACAGCCTCTATGGCTACACCTTC.

This clone has a single count. The chain recombines TRBV6-5 with TRBJ1-2, with a tentative D call TRBD1 (6 bases). V lost 2 bases, J lost 6 bases, and 13 bases lay in between. The length of the CDR3 is 14 residues. Germline V gene sequence: CDR1 MNHEY, CDR2 SVGAGI. The CDR3 DNA follows: TGTGCCAGCAGTTACGGGGGGCAGGAAAATGGCTACACCTTC. The encoded protein is CASSYGGQENGYTF.

The chain carries TRBV12-3 or TRBV12-4 and TRBJ1-2; D gene uncertain. V lost 3 bases, J lost 8 bases, and 13 bases lay in between. This CDR3 has 13 residues. CDR3 amino acids: CASSFPGEAGYTF. As DNA, the CDR3 is TGTGCCAGCAGTTTCCCGGGAGAGGCGGGCTACACCTTC.

The chain couples TRBV3-1 (or the pseudogene TRBV3-2) to TRBJ2-1, with 15 bases fitting TRBD2. The trim removed 5 bases at V and 0 bases at J, leaving 8 bases unmatched. This CDR3 region has 19 residues. CDR1 LGHDT and CDR2 YNNKEL come from the germline V gene (reference sequence). In nucleotides, the CDR3 is TGTGCCAGCAGCTCCCGGACTAGCGGGGGGGGTATCTCCTACAATGAGCAGTTCTTC. Translation gives CASSSRTSGGGISYNEQFF.

The CDR3 DNA reads as TGTGCCTGGAGTTCACAGGGTTCATATGGCTACACCTTC. This gives the protein CAWSSQGSYGYTF. The rearrangement joins TRBV30 to TRBJ1-2; weak D call: TRBD1 (6 bases). V gave up 2 bases and J gave up 5 bases, with 12 bases separating them. Germline CDR1 GTSNPN, CDR2 SVGIG (reference sequence). CDR3 size: 13 residues. Based on the CDR3 plus reference TRBV30 and TRBJ1-2, the full variable domain is SQTIHQWPATLVQPVGSPLSLECTVEGTSNPNLYWYRQAAGRGLQLLFYSVGIGQISSEVPQNLSASRPQDRQFILSSKKLLLSDSGFYLCAWSSQGSYGYTFGSGTRLTVV.

The rearrangement joins TRBV4-3 to TRBJ1-3; D not certain. The V gene lost 0 bases and the J gene lost 10 bases, with 16 bases spanning the gap. The CDR3 loop spans 15 amino acids. Germline V gives CDR1 LGHNA, CDR2 YSLEER. For the CDR3, the DNA is TGCGCCAGCAGCCAAGAGAGCAGTCTGCGGAGGACCATATATTTT. Its translation is CASSQESSLRRTIYF.

This clone has a single count. The genes are TRBV5-1 and TRBJ2-2; 9 nucleotides line up with TRBD1. With V trimmed by 5 bases and J by 6 bases, 2 bases remained unmatched. Germline lookup yields CDR1 SGHRS and CDR2 YFSETQ. The CDR3 has 13 residues. The CDR3 sequence is CASRQGAPGELFF. DNA of the CDR3: TGCGCCAGCAGACAGGGGGCTCCCGGGGAGCTGTTTTTT.

The rearrangement uses TRBV6-6 and TRBJ1-1; no clear D gene. With 2 bases removed from V and 0 bases from J, the gap between germline ends came to 4 bases. Germline CDR1 reads MNHNY; CDR2 reads SVGAGI (reference sequence). This CDR3 comprises 13 residues. CDR3 residues: CASSYALNTEAFF. The CDR3 region has the DNA TGTGCCAGCAGTTACGCCTTGAACACTGAAGCTTTCTTT.

The CDR3 coding sequence is TGTGCCAGCAGCCTAAACCCCGTGGCGTGGGATAGCAATGAAAAACTGTTTTTT. Amino acids: CASSLNPVAWDSNEKLFF. The chain links TRBV9 to TRBJ1-4; D ambiguous. The CDR3 has 18 residues. Germline lookup yields CDR1 SGDLS and CDR2 YYNGEE. The germline V and J ends were trimmed by 4 bases and 5 bases, with 24 bases remaining between them.

This rearrangement joins TRBV7-8 to TRBJ2-7; 8 bases agree with TRBD1. Germline V CDR1 and CDR2: SGHVS, FQNEAQ. With 5 bases clipped from V and 0 bases from J, the junction kept 6 bases outside the gene matches. The CDR3 contains 15 residues. CDR3 bases: TGTGCCAGCAGCCGCACAGGGGGACTCTCCTACGAGCAGTACTTC. It encodes CASSRTGGLSYEQYF.

J is TRBJ1-2 and V is TRBV12-3 or TRBV12-4; D gene ambiguous. The CDR3 extends over 11 amino acids. Trimming removed 6 bases from V and 8 bases from J, with 10 bases in between. This CDR3 is CASRSMDGYTF. CDR3 nucleotide sequence: TGTGCCAGCAGGAGTATGGACGGCTACACCTTC.

The chain links TRBV5-1 to TRBJ1-4; D not resolved. CDR3 length: 15 amino acids. V lost 4 bases and J 3 bases, leaving 13 bases between the germline ends. Germline loops: CDR1 SGHRS, CDR2 YFSETQ. CDR3 region: CASSAGGEANEKLFF. For the CDR3, the DNA is TGCGCCAGCAGCGCGGGCGGGGAGGCTAATGAAAAACTGTTTTTT.

V usage is TRBV6-5 and J usage is TRBJ2-3, with TRBD2 as a possible D gene (6 bases). Germline V gene data show CDR1 as MNHEY and CDR2 as SVGAGI. Trimming stripped 11 bases from V and 6 bases from J, with 21 bases between. There are 14 residues in the CDR3. This CDR3 is CAVTEAGTRDTQYF. For the CDR3, the DNA is TGTGCCGTAACCGAGGCGGGGACGAGGGATACGCAGTATTTT.

This clone showed up just a few times. The chain couples TRBV16 to TRBJ1-2, with 7 bases fitting TRBD1. The V gene end was trimmed by 0 bases and the J gene end by 6 bases; junction bases not matched to a gene: 10. The CDR3 extends over 16 amino acids. Per the germline V gene, CDR1 is KGHSY and CDR2 is FQNENV. CDR3 bases: TGTGCCAGCAGCCAATCGCTGAGGGACAGAAATCATGGCTACACCTTC. This encodes CASSQSLRDRNHGYTF.

CDR3 sequence reads: CSVRRAPEETQYF. In DNA, the CDR3 is TGCAGCGTCCGGAGGGCGCCGGAAGAGACCCAGTACTTC. This chain connects TRBV29-1 to TRBJ2-5; a possible D gene is TRBD2 (6 bases). Germline values: CDR1 SQVTM, CDR2 ANQGSEA. Trimming shortened V by 6 bases and J by 3 bases, and 14 bases separated the two germline ends. This CDR3 is 13 amino acids long.